The T cell receptor beta chain under discussion was sequenced for a study of blood T cell repertoires in COVID-19. Original processing methods: Amplifying reference gene primers gave estimates of nucleated cell counts. Produced via immunoSEQ multiplex PCR; TCRdb's table is partial and in-frame only. V, J and clone size are taken as reported in that table, and D and trimming were inferred from the DNA itself. The sample has approximately 270,000 clones; around nine tenths are singletons. CDR1 is MNHEY, CDR2 SVGAGI, per germline. This CDR3 comprises 14 residues. V gave up 11 bases and J gave up 3 bases, with 17 bases separating them.

The V gene is TRBV6-5, the J gene TRBJ1-5; D perhaps matches TRBD1 (5 bases). Sequenced input: peripheral blood. The TCR was taken from a man in his forties with active or convalescent COVID-19. The CDR3 DNA follows: TGTGCCGGGGGGAGCAGGGCCGTCAATCAGCCCCAGCATTTT. It specifies CAGGSRAVNQPQHF.